A single sample gave rise to the 20 T cell receptor beta chains below, sequenced in a study of blood T cell repertoires in COVID-19. Libraries were prepared by immunoSEQ multiplex PCR; TCRdb keeps only in-frame clonotypes and omits some of them. The sample has fewer than 200,000 clones, 70% to 80% seen once; the top ten hold around 8%. Sequenced: peripheral blood. The receptors derive from a woman aged 55-69 years with COVID-19, enrolled during active disease.

The chain is built from TRBV11-1 and TRBJ2-7; 7 bases are a match to TRBD1. The CDR3 extends over 14 amino acids. Losses at the gene ends were 1 base for V and 3 bases for J; bases not matched to a gene: 3. The germline gives CDR1 SGHAT, CDR2 FQDESV (reference sequence). The CDR3 coding sequence is TGTGCCAGCAGCTTAGGAGGGACAGTCTACGAGCAGTACTTC. It yields the protein CASSLGGTVYEQYF.

This clone is medium-sized. The rearrangement uses TRBV9 and TRBJ1-2, with 9 bases fitting TRBD1. CDR3 length: 16 amino acids. Per the germline V gene, CDR1 is SGDLS and CDR2 is YYNGEE. The trim removed 4 bases at V and 3 bases at J, leaving 10 bases unmatched. The DNA of the CDR3 is TGTGCCAGCAGCTATTACGACGGGACAGGGCACTATGGCTACACCTTC. It specifies CASSYYDGTGHYGYTF.

A few counts support this clone. The CDR3 reads CASRRDSNQPQHF. CDR3 nucleotides: TGTGCCAGCAGGCGTGATAGCAATCAGCCCCAGCATTTT. The chain carries TRBV28 and TRBJ1-5; D gene uncertain. CDR1 and CDR2 from the germline V gene are MDHEN and SYDVKM. The CDR3 is 13 residues long. V dropped 6 bases and J dropped 0 bases, with 6 bases sitting between them.

The rearrangement links TRBV5-1 to TRBJ1-1, with 8 bases lining up with TRBD1. After removal of 4 bases from V and 0 bases from J, the junction contained 2 bases not matched to a gene. This CDR3 comprises 14 residues. The germline CDR1 and CDR2 sequences are SGHRS and YFSETQ. The DNA of the CDR3 is TGCGCCAGCAGCCCGACAGGGGTGAACACTGAAGCTTTCTTT. Its protein product is CASSPTGVNTEAFF.

This chain joins TRBV4-3 and TRBJ2-1, with TRBD2 matching 7 bases. Per the germline V gene, CDR1 is LGHNA and CDR2 is YSLEER. J lost 2 bases, V lost 1 base, and 5 bases had no gene match. The CDR3 extends over 16 amino acids. The CDR3: CASSQGWGGTYNEQFF. The CDR3 DNA follows: TGCGCCAGCAGCCAAGGTTGGGGGGGTACCTACAATGAGCAGTTCTTC.

This rearrangement joins TRBV7-8 to TRBJ1-4; no definite D call. V lost 2 bases and J 4 bases, leaving 14 bases between the germline ends. This CDR3 has 16 amino acids. Germline V gene sequence: CDR1 SGHVS, CDR2 FQNEAQ. As DNA, the CDR3 is TGTGCCAGCAGCTTAAGCAGGATTCCCTATAATGAAAAACTGTTTTTT. This sequence encodes CASSLSRIPYNEKLFF.

The chain combines TRBV24-1 with TRBJ1-2; 7 nucleotides match TRBD1. V lost 0 bases and J lost 4; bases outside the gene matches: 4. Germline V CDR1 and CDR2: KGHDR, SFDVKD. The CDR3 extends over 15 amino acids. This chain's CDR3 is CATSDLRAGGYGYTF. The DNA for the CDR3 is TGTGCCACCAGTGATTTGCGGGCAGGGGGCTATGGCTACACCTTC.

V gene TRBV5-5 combines with J gene TRBJ2-7, with D tentatively TRBD2 (6 bases). CDR3 length: 17 residues. V was shortened by 2 bases and J by 4 bases, with 22 bases between the two germline ends. The germline gives CDR1 SGHKS, CDR2 YYEKEE (reference sequence). The DNA for the CDR3 is TGTGCCAGCAGCTTCGGGGCAGGGATTGGGGAGGTGTACGAGCAGTACTTC. It codes for CASSFGAGIGEVYEQYF.

The V gene is TRBV7-2, the J gene TRBJ2-1; the match to TRBD2 covers 9 bases. V shed 4 bases and J 5 bases; nucleotides not matched to a gene: 9. Per the germline V gene, CDR1 is SGHTA and CDR2 is FQGNSA. The length of the CDR3 is 16 residues. The CDR3 bases are TGTGCCAGCAGCTATTTACCGACTAGCGGAGACAATGAGCAGTTCTTC. Translating gives CASSYLPTSGDNEQFF. Full variable domain (missing parts from reference TRBV7-2 and TRBJ2-1): GAGVSQSPSNKVTEKGKDVELRCDPISGHTALYWYRQSLGQGLEFLIYFQGNSAPDKSGLPSDRFSAERTGGSVSTLTIQRTQQEDSAVYLCASSYLPTSGDNEQFFGPGTRLTVL.

The V call is TRBV24-1, the J call TRBJ2-5; tentatively, D is TRBD2 (5 bases). Trimming left V 0 bases short and J 4 bases short, with 17 bases between. This CDR3 region has 17 residues. CDR1 and CDR2 from the germline V gene are KGHDR and SFDVKD. The CDR3 protein is CATSDLPLPDGVETQYF. DNA of the CDR3: TGTGCCACCAGTGATTTGCCCCTTCCCGACGGGGTAGAGACCCAGTACTTC.

This clone was counted a single time. The chain links TRBV11-3 to TRBJ2-2; TRBD1 matches at 9 bases. Germline V lookup: CDR1 SGHNT, CDR2 YENEEA. This CDR3 is built from 14 residues. The junction had 2 bases not matched to a gene; V was cut back by 1 base and J by 8 bases. The CDR3 sequence: CASSLGDREGELFF. The DNA for the CDR3 is TGTGCCAGCAGCTTAGGGGACAGGGAAGGGGAGCTGTTTTTT.

This clone was seen a handful of times. CDR3 in amino acids: CASSLAGAGNTIYF. The CDR3 bases are TGTGCCAGCAGCTTGGCCGGGGCTGGAAACACCATATATTTT. The chain employs TRBV5-4 and TRBJ1-3; D ambiguous. In germline, CDR1 is SGHNT, CDR2 YYREEE (reference sequence). The CDR3 totals 14 residues. Deletions cut 0 bases from V and 2 bases from J, with 6 bases between.

The chain joins TRBV2 to TRBJ2-3, with TRBD2 as a possible D gene (6 bases). CDR1 and CDR2 (germline): SNHLY, FYNNEI. V gave up 1 base and J gave up 1 base, with 9 bases separating them. There are 15 residues in the CDR3. The CDR3 coding sequence is TGTGCCAGCAGTGAAGGCGGGGAGGGCACAGATACGCAGTATTTT. This gives the protein CASSEGGEGTDTQYF.

This chain links TRBV6-5 with TRBJ1-1; 7 positions agree with TRBD1. The V gene end was trimmed by 6 bases and the J gene end by 1 base; junction bases not matched to a gene: 5. The CDR3 runs to 14 residues. Germline lookup yields CDR1 MNHEY and CDR2 SVGAGI. The CDR3 region has the DNA TGTGCCAGCAGAGGTGACAGGGCGAACACTGAAGCTTTCTTT. Amino acid sequence: CASRGDRANTEAFF.

This clone was detected once. Here the CDR3 DNA reads TGTGCCAGCGGGACAGGGACTAATCAGCCCCAGCATTTT. Its protein is CASGTGTNQPQHF. The V and J genes are TRBV28 and TRBJ1-5, with 9 nucleotides matching TRBD1. In germline, CDR1 is MDHEN, CDR2 SYDVKM. Trimming took 8 bases from V and 4 from J; bases not matched to a gene: 3. The CDR3 has 13 amino acids.

The J gene is TRBJ1-2, the V gene TRBV5-1; D is undetermined. CDR3 length: 13 amino acids. Germline V gene sequence: CDR1 SGHRS, CDR2 YFSETQ. Trimming pared 1 base from V and 10 bases from J, leaving 14 bases between. The CDR3 sequence is CASSLRGGWDYTF. DNA of the CDR3: TGCGCCAGCAGCTTGAGAGGAGGTTGGGACTACACCTTC.

This rearrangement joins TRBV12-3 or TRBV12-4 to TRBJ1-5; TRBD1 might be the D (5 bases). CDR3 length equals 13 residues. The V gene lost 5 bases and the J gene lost 6 bases, with 11 bases spanning the gap. CDR3 sequence reads: CASSEGAAQPQHF. The CDR3 DNA sequence: TGTGCCAGCAGTGAAGGGGCAGCTCAGCCCCAGCATTTT.

There are a few counts of this clone. This chain links TRBV19 with TRBJ1-1, with D perhaps TRBD1 (6 bases). Germline CDR1 reads LNHDA; CDR2 reads SQIVND (reference sequence). The CDR3 is 15 residues long. Trimming took 10 bases from V and 0 from J, leaving 18 bases between them. CDR3 protein: CATQPPGAMNTEAFF. The CDR3 DNA reads as TGTGCCACTCAGCCCCCAGGGGCGATGAACACTGAAGCTTTCTTT.

The chain recombines TRBV28 with TRBJ1-5, with D possibly TRBD1 on 5 matching bases. CDR1 and CDR2 (germline): MDHEN, SYDVKM. CDR3 length: 13 amino acids. The V gene lost 6 bases and the J gene lost 5 bases, with 11 bases spanning the gap. The CDR3 coding sequence is TGTGCCAGCAGGGGACTCACCTATCAGCCCCAGCATTTT. The encoded protein is CASRGLTYQPQHF.

The V gene is TRBV9, the J gene TRBJ2-5, with D maybe TRBD2 (5 bases). The germline gives CDR1 SGDLS, CDR2 YYNGEE. The V gene lost 0 bases and the J gene lost 2 bases, with 5 bases spanning the gap. This CDR3 has 13 residues. The CDR3 region has the DNA TGTGCCAGCAGCGTAGCGGGACAAGAGACCCAGTACTTC. Translation gives CASSVAGQETQYF.